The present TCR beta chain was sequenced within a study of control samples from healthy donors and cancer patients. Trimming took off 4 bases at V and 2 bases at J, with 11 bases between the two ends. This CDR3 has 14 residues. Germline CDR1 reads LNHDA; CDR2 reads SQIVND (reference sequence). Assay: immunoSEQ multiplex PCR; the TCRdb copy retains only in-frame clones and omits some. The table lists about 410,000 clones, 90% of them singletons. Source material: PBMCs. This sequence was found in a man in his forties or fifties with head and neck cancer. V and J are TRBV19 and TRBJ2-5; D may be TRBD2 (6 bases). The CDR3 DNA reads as TGTGCCAGTAGTACGGGACTCCAACAAGAGACCCAGTACTTC. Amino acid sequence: CASSTGLQQETQYF.